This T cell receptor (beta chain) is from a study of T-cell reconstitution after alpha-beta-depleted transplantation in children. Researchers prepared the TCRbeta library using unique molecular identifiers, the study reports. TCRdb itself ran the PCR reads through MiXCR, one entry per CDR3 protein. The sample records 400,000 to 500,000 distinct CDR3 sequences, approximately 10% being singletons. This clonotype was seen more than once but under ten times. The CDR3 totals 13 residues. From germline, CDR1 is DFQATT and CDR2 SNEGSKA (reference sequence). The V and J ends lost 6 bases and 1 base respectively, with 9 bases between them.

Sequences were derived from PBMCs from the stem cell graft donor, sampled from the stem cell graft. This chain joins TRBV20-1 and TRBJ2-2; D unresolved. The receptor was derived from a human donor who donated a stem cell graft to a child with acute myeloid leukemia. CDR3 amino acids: CSAQTENTGELFF. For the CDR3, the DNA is TGCAGTGCCCAAACAGAGAACACCGGGGAGCTGTTTTTT.